What follows is one T cell receptor (beta chain) and its context. This entry comes from a study of shared T cell receptors in the human thymus. The data were produced by immunoSEQ multiplex PCR, yet TCRdb's version contains in-frame clones alone and is incomplete. Among roughly 660,000 clones listed, around nine tenths were seen once. The V and J ends lost 2 bases and 5 bases respectively, with 15 bases between them. There are 15 residues in the CDR3. Looked up from germline, CDR1 is MNHEY and CDR2 is SVGAGI. The same sample was also used in a study of human thymus T cells. From that study: Immunologically healthy infants in Finland undergoing congenital heart defect surgery were the donors. The source of the thymus tissue was resections taken during corrective heart surgery. Across thymic and blood repertoires, the usage of V and J genes appeared to be biased. Related research found strongly overlapping thymic repertoires in unrelated individuals.

This chain links TRBV6-5 with TRBJ2-5; possibly TRBD2 for D (5 bases). Sequenced input: thymocytes. The clonotype comes from a boy less than two years old with a congenital heart defect. The DNA of the CDR3 is TGTGCCAGCAGTTACGGAACGGGGTTCCAGGAGACCCAGTACTTC. Its translation: CASSYGTGFQETQYF.